These 5 T cell receptor beta chains came from one sample sequenced in a study of technical replicates of blood from several donors. The data were produced by immunoSEQ multiplex PCR, yet TCRdb's version contains in-frame clones alone and is incomplete. This repertoire shows 79,000 or so clones, about 91% found once; its top ten account for just under 0.25%. The sample taken for sequencing was T cells isolated from PBMCs. These receptors were taken from a human donor in good health.

This rearrangement joins TRBV7-2 to TRBJ1-1; 8 nucleotides agree with TRBD1. Germline lookup yields CDR1 SGHTA and CDR2 FQGNSA. Losses at the gene ends were 2 bases for V and 4 bases for J; bases not matched to a gene: 6. This CDR3 has 15 residues. CDR3 DNA: TGTGCCAGCAGCTTAAAAACAGGGGGGACCACTGAAGCTTTCTTT. Amino acids: CASSLKTGGTTEAFF.

The chain couples TRBV7-9 to TRBJ2-5; a weak D match, TRBD2 (5 bases). In germline, CDR1 is SEHNR, CDR2 FQNEAQ (reference sequence). The germline V and J ends were trimmed by 3 bases and 0 bases, with 17 bases remaining between them. The length of the CDR3 is 17 residues. CDR3 sequence reads: CASSLALRADHQETQYF. The CDR3 DNA sequence: TGTGCCAGCAGCTTGGCCCTTCGAGCGGACCACCAAGAGACCCAGTACTTC.

J is TRBJ1-2 and V is TRBV19, with D possibly TRBD1 on 5 matching bases. The V gene's germline CDR1 is LNHDA and CDR2 SQIVND (reference sequence). The CDR3 loop spans 15 amino acids. V lost 5 bases and J 0 bases, leaving 13 bases between the germline ends. The CDR3 region is CASSPQGRANYGYTF. CDR3 coding DNA: TGTGCCAGTAGTCCCCAGGGCAGGGCTAACTATGGCTACACCTTC. The whole variable domain, remainder taken from reference TRBV19 and TRBJ1-2, is DGGITQSPKYLFRKEGQNVTLSCEQNLNHDAMYWYRQDPGQGLRLIYYSQIVNDFQKGDIAEGYSVSREKKESFPLTVTSAQKNPTAFYLCASSPQGRANYGYTFGSGTRLTVV.

V usage is TRBV7-9 and J usage is TRBJ1-2; no definite D call. V lost 5 bases and J 8 bases, leaving 18 bases between the germline ends. CDR1 is SEHNR and CDR2 is FQNEAQ in the germline V gene (reference sequence). The CDR3 sequence is 14 residues long. The CDR3 region is CASSKDVGRVGYTF. In DNA form, the CDR3 reads TGTGCCAGCAGCAAAGACGTAGGGAGGGTAGGCTACACCTTC.

The CDR3 bases are TGTGCCAGCAGCCTTAATCCAGAGAGGACTGAAGCTTTCTTT. Translation gives CASSLNPERTEAFF. This chain links TRBV7-9 with TRBJ1-1, with D unclear. V was pared by 5 bases and J by 5 bases, with 15 bases between. Germline assignment: CDR1 SEHNR and CDR2 FQNEAQ (reference sequence). The CDR3 contains 14 residues. Full variable domain (remainder filled in from reference TRBV7-9 and TRBJ1-1): DTGVSQNPRHKITKRGQNVTFRCDPISEHNRLYWYRQTLGQGPEFLTYFQNEAQLEKSRLLSDRFSAERPKGSFSTLEIQRTEQGDSAMYLCASSLNPERTEAFFGQGTRLTVV.